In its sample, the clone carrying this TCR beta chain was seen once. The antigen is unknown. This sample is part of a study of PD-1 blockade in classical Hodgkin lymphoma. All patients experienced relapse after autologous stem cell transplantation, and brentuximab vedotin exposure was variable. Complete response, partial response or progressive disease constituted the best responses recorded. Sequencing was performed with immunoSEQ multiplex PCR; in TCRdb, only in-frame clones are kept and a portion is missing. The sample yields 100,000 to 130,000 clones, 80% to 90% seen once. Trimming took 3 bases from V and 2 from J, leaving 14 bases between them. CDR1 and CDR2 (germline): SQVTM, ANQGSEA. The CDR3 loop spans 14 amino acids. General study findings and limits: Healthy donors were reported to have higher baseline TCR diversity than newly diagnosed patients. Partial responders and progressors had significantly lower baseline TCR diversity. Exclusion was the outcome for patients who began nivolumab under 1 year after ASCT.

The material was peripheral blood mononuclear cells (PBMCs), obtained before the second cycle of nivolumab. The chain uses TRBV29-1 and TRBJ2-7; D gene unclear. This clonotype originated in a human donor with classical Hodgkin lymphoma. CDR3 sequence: CSVEDGELPYEQYF. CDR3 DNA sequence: TGCAGCGTTGAGGATGGAGAACTCCCCTACGAGCAGTACTTC.